Following are 5 T cell receptor beta chains from one sample sequenced in a study of cytomegalovirus exposure and HLA in healthy donors. Use of 60 Vbeta and 13 Jbeta primers characterized the PCR. The data were produced by immunoSEQ multiplex PCR, yet TCRdb's version contains in-frame clones alone and is incomplete. The sample carries some 110,000 clones, more than 65% recorded once. The sequenced sample was PBMCs. These receptors originate from a woman aged 40 to 50 in good health and CMV-seropositive.

The chain employs TRBV30 and TRBJ2-7, with D unresolved. The CDR3 totals 13 residues. With 3 bases removed from V and 6 bases from J, the gap between germline ends came to 15 bases. Germline values: CDR1 GTSNPN, CDR2 SVGIG (reference sequence). CDR3 residues: CAWSTPTFREQYF. The CDR3 DNA follows: TGTGCCTGGAGCACCCCGACATTCCGCGAGCAGTACTTC.

The chain couples TRBV11-2 to TRBJ1-3, with D unresolved. Germline CDR1 reads SGHAT; CDR2 reads FQNNGV. The ends were cut back, 0 bases at V and 4 bases at J, with 4 bases in the middle. This CDR3 has 13 amino acids. The CDR3 region has the DNA TGTGCCAGCAGCTTAGAACGGGGAAACACCATATATTTT. Protein: CASSLERGNTIYF.

The V and J genes are TRBV28 and TRBJ1-1, with TRBD1 matching over 7 bases. The germline gives CDR1 MDHEN, CDR2 SYDVKM. The CDR3 has 15 residues. V gave up 3 bases and J gave up 0 bases; unmatched junction bases: 4. The CDR3 region has the DNA TGTGCCAGCAGTTTGGGCAGGGGGGTGAACACTGAAGCTTTCTTT. This encodes CASSLGRGVNTEAFF. Filled out from reference TRBV28 and TRBJ1-1, the complete variable domain reads DVKVTQSSRYLVKRTGEKVFLECVQDMDHENMFWYRQDPGLGLRLIYFSYDVKMKEKGDIPEGYSVSREKKERFSLILESASTNQTSMYLCASSLGRGVNTEAFFGQGTRLTVV.

The V gene is TRBV5-1, the J gene TRBJ1-4; the match to TRBD1 covers 8 bases. CDR3 length: 12 residues. The V and J ends lost 6 bases and 8 bases, in that order; junction bases with no gene match: 3. CDR1 and CDR2 from the germline V gene are SGHRS and YFSETQ. The CDR3 here is CASTDRAEKLFF. Written as DNA, the CDR3 is TGCGCCAGCACGGACAGGGCCGAAAAACTGTTTTTT.

The sample holds a few counts of this clone. This chain uses TRBV19 with TRBJ2-1; 11 bases agree with TRBD2. The germline V gene encodes CDR1 LNHDA and CDR2 SQIVND (reference sequence). The CDR3 runs 15 residues. V lost 7 bases and J lost 3; bases outside the gene matches: 5. This CDR3 reads CASTHGTSGYNEQFF. The CDR3 DNA reads TGTGCCAGTACTCACGGGACTAGCGGCTACAATGAGCAGTTCTTC.